This T cell receptor (beta chain) emerged from a study of blood T cell repertoires in COVID-19. Study-level information: Some COVID-19 samples were acute and others convalescent; all came from the United States, Italy and Spain. Sample material is recorded as cDNA or gDNA derived from T cells, B-cell-depleted T cells, or PBMCs.

The CDR3 sequence is 12 residues long. Germline-derived CDR1 and CDR2 are MNHNY and SVGAGI (reference sequence). After removal of 11 bases from V and 4 bases from J, the junction contained 6 bases not matched to a gene. In the original processing: For nucleated cells, counts were estimated from reference gene primer amplification. Measured with immunoSEQ multiplex PCR; TCRdb has only the in-frame clones, and not every one. V, J and clone size were drawn from that table, and D and trimming were deduced from the DNA. Among fewer than 90,000 clones listed, approximately 86% were seen once. The TCR sequence derives from a man between 65 and 79 years old with active COVID-19. Source material: peripheral blood. The V gene is TRBV6-6, the J gene TRBJ2-7; 9 nucleotides agree with TRBD2. The CDR3 region is CAAGTSRYEQYF. Here the CDR3 DNA reads TGTGCCGCCGGGACTAGCAGATACGAGCAGTACTTC.